The source of this T cell receptor (beta chain) is a study of CD8 T cells in ankylosing spondylitis. For TCR beta, libraries came from quantitative 5'-RACE with molecular barcodes. MiXCR, applied by TCRdb to the 5' RACE reads, yields one record per CDR3 protein. The sample shows approximately 220,000 distinct CDR3 sequences, approximately 16% of them seen only once. Only a few counts were recorded for this clonotype. No antigen is known for it. Germline loops: CDR1 LNHNV, CDR2 YYDKDF (reference sequence). V was clipped by 6 bases and J by 4 bases, with 18 bases between them. This CDR3 region has 15 residues. Study-wide results and limits: Reportedly, significant enrichment of disease-linked clones occurred in matched ankylosing spondylitis synovial fluid. Prior literature has documented some motif variants in synovial fluid and blood from reactive arthritis. A TCR beta motif made of roughly eight highly homologous variants seemed typical of ankylosing spondylitis blood.

The chain recombines TRBV15 with TRBJ2-5; D possibly corresponds to TRBD2 (7 bases). The sequence was obtained from a male donor with ankylosing spondylitis. The sequencing input was blood, either unsorted or a sorted T cell fraction (not recorded which). CDR3 in DNA: TGTGCCACCAGTGACAATAGGGGGGGGAGAGAGACCCAGTACTTC. It yields the protein CATSDNRGGRETQYF.